The following is a T cell receptor (beta chain) sequence with its context. The antigen remains unidentified. CDR3 length: 16 residues. Germline CDR1 LGHNA, CDR2 YSLEER. The sample is drawn from a study of monozygotic twins with inflammatory bowel disease. Findings and caveats of the study: Patients with IBD had less TCRbeta diversity (inverse Simpson) than their healthy co-twins. Reduced clonotype sharing with other individuals was observed in IBD patients relative to healthy twins, especially with disease activity.

Template switching added UMIs carrying a 6-nucleotide sample barcode. TCRdb reprocessed the 5' RACE reads and keeps a single row for each CDR3 protein, giving no DNA. The ten most abundant clones cover 5.5% to 6.5% of a sample with roughly 320,000 distinct CDR3 sequences. The specimen was blood. This chain links TRBV4-3 with TRBJ2-1; TCRdb lists TRBD2, though no DNA is available to test this call. The receptor's source is a human donor with ulcerative colitis or Crohn's disease, or a healthy co-twin of an affected twin (not recorded which). The CDR3 here is CASSPASGGTANEQFF.